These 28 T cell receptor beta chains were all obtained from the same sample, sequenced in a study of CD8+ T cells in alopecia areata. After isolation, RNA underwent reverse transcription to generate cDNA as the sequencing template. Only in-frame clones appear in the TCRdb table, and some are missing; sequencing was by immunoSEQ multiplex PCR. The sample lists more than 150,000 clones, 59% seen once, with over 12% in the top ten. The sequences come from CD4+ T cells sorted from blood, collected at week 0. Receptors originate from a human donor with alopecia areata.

In nucleotides, the CDR3 is TGTGCCTGGAGGGGCGGGATCACAGATACGCAGTATTTT. It translates to CAWRGGITDTQYF. The rearrangement uses TRBV30 and TRBJ2-3; maybe TRBD2 (6 bases). Germline CDR1 reads GTSNPN; CDR2 reads SVGIG (reference sequence). The CDR3 is 13 amino acids. V lost 3 bases and J 2 bases, leaving 9 bases between the germline ends.

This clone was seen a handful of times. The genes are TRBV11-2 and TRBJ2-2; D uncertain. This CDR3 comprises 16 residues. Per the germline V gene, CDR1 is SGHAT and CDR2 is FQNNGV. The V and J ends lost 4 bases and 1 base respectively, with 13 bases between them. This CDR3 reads CASSSVANRNTGELFF. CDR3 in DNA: TGTGCCAGCAGCTCGGTGGCGAATCGGAACACCGGGGAGCTGTTTTTT.

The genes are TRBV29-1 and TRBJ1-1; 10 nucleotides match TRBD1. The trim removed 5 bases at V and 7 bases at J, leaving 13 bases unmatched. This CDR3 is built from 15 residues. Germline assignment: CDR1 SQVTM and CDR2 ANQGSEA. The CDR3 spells CSVSPIRDRGIEAFF. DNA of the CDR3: TGCAGCGTTTCCCCAATTCGGGACAGGGGAATTGAAGCTTTCTTT.

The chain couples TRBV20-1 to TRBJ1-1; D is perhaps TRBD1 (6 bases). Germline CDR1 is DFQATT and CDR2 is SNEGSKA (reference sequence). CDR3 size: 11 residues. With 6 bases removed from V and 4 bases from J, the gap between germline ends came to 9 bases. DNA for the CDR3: TGCAGTGCCCAACAGGGCACTGAAGCTTTCTTT. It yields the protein CSAQQGTEAFF.

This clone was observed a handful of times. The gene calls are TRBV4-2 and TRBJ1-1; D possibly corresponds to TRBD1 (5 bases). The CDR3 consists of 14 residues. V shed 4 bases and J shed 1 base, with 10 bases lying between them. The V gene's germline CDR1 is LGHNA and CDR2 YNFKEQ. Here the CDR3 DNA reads TGTGCCAGCAGCCGGGGGGGATCGAACACTGAAGCTTTCTTT. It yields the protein CASSRGGSNTEAFF.

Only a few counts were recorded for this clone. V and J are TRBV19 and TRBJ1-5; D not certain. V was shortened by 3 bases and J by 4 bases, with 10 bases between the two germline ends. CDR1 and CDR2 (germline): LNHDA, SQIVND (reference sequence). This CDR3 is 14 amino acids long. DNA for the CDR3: TGTGCCAGTAGTATGCCGCATAAGAATCAGCCCCAGCATTTT. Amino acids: CASSMPHKNQPQHF.

The CDR3 region is CASSEGFLRTEAFF. Written as DNA, the CDR3 is TGTGCCAGCAGCGAGGGATTCCTGAGGACTGAAGCTTTCTTT. V is TRBV6-5 and J is TRBJ1-1; the D is unclear. This CDR3 comprises 14 residues. Germline values: CDR1 MNHEY, CDR2 SVGAGI. The V end lost 6 bases, the J end lost 5 bases, and 16 bases lay between the germline ends.

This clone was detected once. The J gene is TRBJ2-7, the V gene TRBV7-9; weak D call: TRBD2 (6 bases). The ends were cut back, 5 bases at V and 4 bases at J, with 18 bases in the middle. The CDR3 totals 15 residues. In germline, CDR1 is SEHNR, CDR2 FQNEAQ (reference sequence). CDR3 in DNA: TGTGCCAGCAGCCCCTTGGGCGGAGGGAGATACGAGCAGTACTTC. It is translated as CASSPLGGGRYEQYF.

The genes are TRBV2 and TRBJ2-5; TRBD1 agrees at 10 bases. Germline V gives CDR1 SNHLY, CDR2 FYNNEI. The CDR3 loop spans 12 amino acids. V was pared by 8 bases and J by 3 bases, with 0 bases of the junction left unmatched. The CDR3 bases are TGTGCCAGCGGACAGGGGGAAGAGACCCAGTACTTC. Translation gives CASGQGEETQYF.

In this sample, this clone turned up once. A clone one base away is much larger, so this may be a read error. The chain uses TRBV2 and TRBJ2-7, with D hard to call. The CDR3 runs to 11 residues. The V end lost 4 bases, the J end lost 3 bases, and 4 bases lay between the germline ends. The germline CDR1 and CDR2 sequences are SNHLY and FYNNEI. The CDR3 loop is CASSVNYEQYF. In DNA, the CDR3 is TGTGCCAGCAGTGTAAACTACGAGCAGTACTTC.

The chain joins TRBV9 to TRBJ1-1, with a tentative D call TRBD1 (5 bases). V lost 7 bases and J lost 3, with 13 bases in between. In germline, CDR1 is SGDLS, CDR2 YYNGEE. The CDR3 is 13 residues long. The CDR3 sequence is CASAKDSDTEAFF. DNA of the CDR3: TGTGCCAGCGCAAAAGACAGTGACACTGAAGCTTTCTTT.

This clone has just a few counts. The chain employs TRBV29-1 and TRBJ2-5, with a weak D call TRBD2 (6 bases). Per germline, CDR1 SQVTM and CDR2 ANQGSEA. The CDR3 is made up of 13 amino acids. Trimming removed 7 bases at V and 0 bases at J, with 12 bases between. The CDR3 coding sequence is TGCAGCGCCCCCAGCGGGTACCAAGAGACCCAGTACTTC. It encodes CSAPSGYQETQYF. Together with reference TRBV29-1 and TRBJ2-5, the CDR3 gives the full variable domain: SAVISQKPSRDICQRGTSLTIQCQVDSQVTMMFWYRQQPGQSLTLIATANQGSEATYESGFVIDKFPISRPNLTFSTLTVSNMSPEDSSIYLCSAPSGYQETQYFGPGTRLLVL.

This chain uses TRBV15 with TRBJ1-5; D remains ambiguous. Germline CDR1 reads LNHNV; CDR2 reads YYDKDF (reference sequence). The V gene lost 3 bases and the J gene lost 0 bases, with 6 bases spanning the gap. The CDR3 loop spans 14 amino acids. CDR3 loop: CATSRKNSNQPQHF. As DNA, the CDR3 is TGTGCCACCAGCAGGAAAAATAGCAATCAGCCCCAGCATTTT.

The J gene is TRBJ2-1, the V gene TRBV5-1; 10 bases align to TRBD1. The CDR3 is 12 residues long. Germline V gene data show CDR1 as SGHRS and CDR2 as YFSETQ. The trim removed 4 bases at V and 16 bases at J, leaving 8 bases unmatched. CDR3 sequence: CASSEGTGVPFF. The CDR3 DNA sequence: TGCGCCAGCAGCGAAGGGACAGGGGTCCCATTCTTC.

This chain's CDR3 is CASSVVTSETDTQYF. In DNA, the CDR3 is TGTGCCAGCAGCGTAGTAACTAGCGAAACAGATACGCAGTATTTT. The gene calls are TRBV9 and TRBJ2-3, with 7 positions matching TRBD2. Per germline, CDR1 SGDLS and CDR2 YYNGEE. Losses at the gene ends were 0 bases for V and 3 bases for J; bases not matched to a gene: 4. The CDR3 is 15 amino acids.

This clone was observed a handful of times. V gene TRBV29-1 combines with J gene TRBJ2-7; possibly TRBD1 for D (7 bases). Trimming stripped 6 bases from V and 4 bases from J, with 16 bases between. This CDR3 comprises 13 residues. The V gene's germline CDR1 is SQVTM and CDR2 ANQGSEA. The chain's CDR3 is CSVGAGQKYEQYF. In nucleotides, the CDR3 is TGCAGCGTCGGGGCGGGACAGAAATACGAGCAGTACTTC.

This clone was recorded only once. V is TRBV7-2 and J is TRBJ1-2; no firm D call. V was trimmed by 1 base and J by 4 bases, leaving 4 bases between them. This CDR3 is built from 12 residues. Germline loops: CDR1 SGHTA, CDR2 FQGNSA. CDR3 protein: CASSLGGYGYTF. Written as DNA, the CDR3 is TGTGCCAGCAGCTTAGGGGGCTATGGCTACACCTTC.

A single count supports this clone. The CDR3 DNA reads TGCAGCGTCGAAACCGGGACAGAGCTATACGAGCAGTACTTC. It encodes CSVETGTELYEQYF. This chain joins TRBV29-1 and TRBJ2-7; 7 positions agree with TRBD1. Unmatched junction bases numbered 12, after V lost 6 bases and J lost 4 bases. Germline CDR1 SQVTM, CDR2 ANQGSEA. The CDR3 has 14 amino acids.

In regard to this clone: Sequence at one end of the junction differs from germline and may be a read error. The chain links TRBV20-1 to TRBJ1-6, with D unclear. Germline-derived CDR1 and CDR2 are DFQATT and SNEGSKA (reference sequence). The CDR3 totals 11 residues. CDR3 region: CSARAGGPLHF. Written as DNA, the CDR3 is TGCAGTGCCAGAGCCGGAGGCCCCCTCCACTTT.

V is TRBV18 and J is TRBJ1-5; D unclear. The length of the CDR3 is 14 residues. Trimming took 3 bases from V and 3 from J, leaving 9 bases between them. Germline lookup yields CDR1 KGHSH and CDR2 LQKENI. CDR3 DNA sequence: TGTGCCAGCTCACCGACGGTGTCCAATCAGCCCCAGCATTTT. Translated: CASSPTVSNQPQHF.

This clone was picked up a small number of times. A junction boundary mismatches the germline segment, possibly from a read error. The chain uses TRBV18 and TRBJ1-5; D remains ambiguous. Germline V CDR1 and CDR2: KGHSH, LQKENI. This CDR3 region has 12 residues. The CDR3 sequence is CASSSPPEPQHF. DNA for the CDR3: TGTGCCAGCTCATCACCCCCCGAGCCCCAGCATTTT.

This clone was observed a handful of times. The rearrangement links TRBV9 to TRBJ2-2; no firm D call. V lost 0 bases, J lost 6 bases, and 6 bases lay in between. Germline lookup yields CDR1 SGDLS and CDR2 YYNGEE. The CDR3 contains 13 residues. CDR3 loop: CASSVDPAGELFF. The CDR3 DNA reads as TGTGCCAGCAGCGTAGACCCGGCCGGGGAGCTGTTTTTT.

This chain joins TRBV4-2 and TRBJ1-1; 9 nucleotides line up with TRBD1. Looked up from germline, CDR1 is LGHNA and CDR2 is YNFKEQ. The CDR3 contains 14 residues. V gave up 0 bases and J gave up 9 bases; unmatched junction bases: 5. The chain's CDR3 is CASSQEGQGRKAFF. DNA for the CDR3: TGTGCCAGCAGCCAAGAGGGACAGGGACGGAAAGCTTTCTTT.

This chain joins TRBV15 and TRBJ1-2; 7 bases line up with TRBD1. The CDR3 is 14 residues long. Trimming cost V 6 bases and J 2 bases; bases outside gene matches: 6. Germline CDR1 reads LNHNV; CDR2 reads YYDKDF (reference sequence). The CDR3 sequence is CATRLRTGNYGYTF. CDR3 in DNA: TGTGCCACCAGATTACGGACAGGAAACTATGGCTACACCTTC.

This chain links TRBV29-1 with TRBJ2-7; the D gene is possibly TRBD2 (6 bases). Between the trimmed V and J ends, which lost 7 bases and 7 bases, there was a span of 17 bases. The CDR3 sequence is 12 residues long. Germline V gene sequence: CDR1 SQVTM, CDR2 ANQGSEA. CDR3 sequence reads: CSALSPGEEQYF. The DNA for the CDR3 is TGCAGCGCCCTGTCCCCGGGGGAGGAGCAGTACTTC.

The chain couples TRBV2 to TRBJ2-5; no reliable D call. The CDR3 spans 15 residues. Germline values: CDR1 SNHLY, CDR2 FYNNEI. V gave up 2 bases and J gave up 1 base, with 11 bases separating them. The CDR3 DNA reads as TGTGCCAGCAGTGAACCCGTAGGGATCCAAGAGACCCAGTACTTC. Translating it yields CASSEPVGIQETQYF.

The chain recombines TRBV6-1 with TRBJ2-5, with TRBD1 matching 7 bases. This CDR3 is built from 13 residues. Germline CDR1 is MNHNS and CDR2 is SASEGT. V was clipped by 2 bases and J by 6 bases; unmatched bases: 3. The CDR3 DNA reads TGTGCCAGCAGTGAACAGGGGGTAAAGACCCAGTACTTC. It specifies CASSEQGVKTQYF.

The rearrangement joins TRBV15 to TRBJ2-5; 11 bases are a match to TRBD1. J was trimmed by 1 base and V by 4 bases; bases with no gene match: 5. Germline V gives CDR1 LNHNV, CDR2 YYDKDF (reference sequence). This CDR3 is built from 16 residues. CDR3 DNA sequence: TGTGCCACCAGCATAGGGACAGGGGGAATCCAAGAGACCCAGTACTTC. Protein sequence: CATSIGTGGIQETQYF.